Listed below are T cell receptor beta chains from one sample, sequenced in a study of post-analysis software for immune sequencing data. Each CDR3 protein is one row after TCRdb ran MiXCR on the PCR reads. The sample consists of fewer than 550,000 distinct CDR3 sequences, around a third of them appearing once. Sequencing was carried out using blood. The receptors stem from a girl under 18 with multiple sclerosis. Each CDR3 is given with its conserved first and last residue. The order of the fields is J gene, clone size, V gene, D gene, CDR3 protein, CDR3 DNA. D genes are given only for firm matches. Part of the rows lack a size; the others show once, few, many or a class for expanded clones.

TRBJ2-7,-,TRBV20-1,TRBD2,CSASSGTSGGLLREQYF,TGCAGTGCTAGCTCCGGGACTAGCGGGGGGCTGCTACGGGAGCAGTACTTC
TRBJ2-4,-,TRBV15,-,CATRALGEYLNNEQYF,TGTGCCACCCGTGCCCTCGGGGAATACCTAAACAATGAGCAGTACTTC
TRBJ1-4,-,TRBV12-3/TRBV12-4,-,CASSLLVNRKLFF,TGTGCCAGCAGTTTACTGGTGAACAGAAAACTGTTTTTT
TRBJ1-4,-,TRBV5-4,-,CASRQGPNEKLFF,TGTGCCAGCAGGCAGGGCCCTAATGAAAAACTGTTTTTT
TRBJ2-1,-,TRBV5-1,-,CASRDQGWSSYNEQFF,TGCGCCAGCCGAGATCAGGGTTGGAGCTCCTACAATGAGCAGTTCTTC
TRBJ2-3,-,TRBV12-3/TRBV12-4,TRBD2,CASSFPVTAGGISDTQYF,TGTGCCAGCAGTTTTCCAGTCACGGCGGGGGGGATTTCGGATACGCAGTATTTT
TRBJ1-4,-,TRBV20-1,-,CSARSGATNEKLFF,TGCAGTGCTAGGAGCGGGGCAACTAATGAAAAACTGTTTTTT
TRBJ2-6,few,TRBV24-1,-,CASQRSGANVLTF,TGTGCCTCCCAGAGGTCCGGGGCCAACGTCCTGACTTTC
TRBJ2-5,-,TRBV5-1,-,CASSQQVSGGKETQYF,TGCGCCAGCAGCCAACAGGTATCCGGGGGTAAAGAGACCCAGTACTTC
TRBJ2-3,many,TRBV7-2,TRBD2,CASSAGLAGLVDTQYF,TGTGCCAGCAGCGCAGGACTAGCGGGGTTAGTGGATACGCAGTATTTT
TRBJ1-5,once,TRBV10-3,-,CAISESEGGTQPQHF,TGTGCCATCAGTGAGTCTGAAGGAGGAACGCAGCCCCAGCATTTT
TRBJ2-2,-,TRBV24-1,-,CATRGLDTGELFF,TGTGCCACCAGGGGACTGGACACCGGGGAGCTGTTTTTT
TRBJ1-5,few,TRBV9,TRBD1,CASSVGQGAHQPQHF,TGTGCCAGCAGCGTAGGTCAGGGGGCTCATCAGCCCCAGCATTTT
TRBJ2-1,few,TRBV19,TRBD2,CASSIRGLSPGSYNEQFF,TGTGCCAGTAGTATAAGGGGACTATCACCAGGCTCCTACAATGAGCAGTTCTTC
TRBJ2-3,-,TRBV15,-,CATGAGLRTDTQYF,TGTGCCACCGGGGCAGGGTTACGCACAGATACGCAGTATTTT
TRBJ2-5,few,TRBV3-1,-,CASSPRGIQETQYF,TGTGCCAGCAGCCCTCGGGGAATTCAAGAGACCCAGTACTTC
TRBJ2-1,-,TRBV20-1,TRBD2,CSVSLAGSSSYNEQCF,TGCAGTGTTTCGCTAGCGGGGAGCAGCTCCTACAATGAGCAGTGCTTC
TRBJ2-7,few,TRBV5-1,-,CASSLDPGISEQYF,TGCGCCAGCAGCTTGGATCCAGGGATAAGCGAGCAGTACTTC
TRBJ1-1,-,TRBV12-3/TRBV12-4,TRBD1,CASSARDRANTEAFF,TGTGCCAGCAGTGCCCGGGACAGAGCGAACACTGAAGCTTTCTTT
TRBJ1-5,few,TRBV12-3/TRBV12-4,-,CASSFYRGNQPQHF,TGTGCCAGCAGTTTTTACAGGGGCAATCAGCCCCAGCATTTT
TRBJ2-7,few,TRBV6-2/TRBV6-3,TRBD1,CASRPGDRGSREQYF,TGTGCCAGCAGGCCCGGGGACAGGGGTTCCCGCGAGCAGTACTTC
TRBJ2-7,many,TRBV5-1,TRBD1,CASGRDRAYEQYF,TGCGCCAGCGGCCGGGACAGGGCCTACGAGCAGTACTTC
TRBJ2-1,few,TRBV3-1,TRBD2,CASRTSGGAGEQFF,TGTGCCAGCCGGACTAGCGGGGGGGCCGGTGAGCAGTTCTTC
TRBJ1-5,few,TRBV5-5,-,CASSSGVNQPQHF,TGTGCCAGCAGCTCGGGGGTCAATCAGCCCCAGCATTTT
TRBJ1-4,-,TRBV4-1,-,CASSRTGFNEKLFF,TGCGCCAGCAGTCGAACAGGGTTTAATGAAAAACTGTTTTTT
TRBJ2-5,few,TRBV24-1,-,CVTSDSRETQYF,TGTGTCACCAGTGATTCGCGGGAGACCCAGTACTTC
TRBJ1-5,once,TRBV12-3/TRBV12-4,-,CASSTTVHSNQPQHF,TGTGCCAGCAGCACCACAGTTCATAGCAATCAGCCCCAGCATTTT
TRBJ2-5,-,TRBV6-2/TRBV6-3,-,CASSLLATDEQYF,TGTGCCAGCAGTCTTCTAGCAACAGATGAGCAGTACTTC
TRBJ1-2,many,TRBV15,-,CATSRDWGGYGYTF,TGTGCCACCAGCAGAGATTGGGGGGGATATGGCTACACCTTC
TRBJ2-1,-,TRBV2,TRBD1,CASRRLGTGGSNEQFF,TGTGCCAGCAGGAGGTTGGGGACAGGGGGATCCAATGAGCAGTTCTTC
TRBJ1-5,-,TRBV7-8,-,CASSYYNQPQHF,TGTGCCAGCAGCTACTACAATCAGCCCCAGCATTTT
TRBJ2-1,-,TRBV29-1,TRBD2,CSVEVGTNGEQLF,TGCAGCGTTGAAGTGGGGACTAACGGTGAGCAGCTCTTC
TRBJ2-5,few,TRBV29-1,TRBD2,CGGGTGQETQYF,TGCGGCGGGGGGACCGGCCAAGAGACCCAGTACTTC
TRBJ2-7,-,TRBV28,TRBD2,CASSMSGGAVYEQYF,TGTGCCAGCAGTATGAGCGGGGGGGCCGTCTACGAGCAGTACTTC
TRBJ2-3,-,TRBV20-1,-,CSANDKWTSTDTQYF,TGCAGTGCCAACGACAAGTGGACTAGCACAGATACGCAGTATTTT
TRBJ1-6,few,TRBV5-1,TRBD1,CASTPTGSSYNSPLHF,TGCGCCAGCACCCCGACAGGGAGCTCCTATAATTCACCCCTCCACTTT
TRBJ1-1,few,TRBV12-3/TRBV12-4,-,CAGSLEGWQNTEAFF,TGTGCCGGCAGTTTAGAAGGTTGGCAGAACACTGAAGCTTTCTTT
TRBJ1-2,-,TRBV6-6,TRBD1,CASSYSQDRGWRNGYTF,TGTGCCAGCAGTTACTCACAAGACAGGGGCTGGAGGAATGGCTACACCTTC
TRBJ1-2,-,TRBV6-5,TRBD1,CASSRGGQGGNYGYTF,TGTGCCAGCAGCAGAGGCGGACAGGGAGGAAACTATGGCTACACCTTC
TRBJ2-1,few,TRBV2,TRBD2,CASSGVWRGGYNEQFF,TGTGCCAGCAGTGGAGTGTGGCGGGGGGGCTACAATGAGCAGTTCTTC
TRBJ1-1,few,TRBV11-2,-,CASSLDALGEAFF,TGTGCCAGCAGCTTAGATGCACTGGGAGAAGCTTTCTTT
TRBJ2-7,many,TRBV4-2,-,CASSAAGRGNEQYF,TGTGCCAGCAGCGCGGCCGGGCGAGGAAACGAGCAGTACTTC
TRBJ2-1,-,TRBV3-1,-,CASSQATGPPDEQFF,TGTGCCAGCAGCCAAGCAACTGGTCCCCCCGATGAGCAGTTCTTC
TRBJ1-1,few,TRBV12-3/TRBV12-4,-,CASSRGTHDEAFF,TGTGCCAGCAGCCGGGGGACACATGATGAAGCTTTCTTT
TRBJ2-5,few,TRBV7-9,TRBD2,CASSLDVSGDQETQYF,TGTGCCAGCAGCTTAGACGTTAGCGGGGACCAAGAGACCCAGTACTTC
TRBJ1-2,-,TRBV14,TRBD1,CASSPRLGGQSLGYTF,TGTGCCAGCAGCCCCAGACTCGGGGGACAGTCTCTTGGCTACACCTTC
TRBJ2-5,many,TRBV29-1,-,CSVEVGAAGSQETQYF,TGCAGCGTTGAGGTGGGGGCTGCAGGGAGTCAAGAGACCCAGTACTTC
TRBJ2-5,few,TRBV11-2,-,CASSLDYSRVLEETQYF,TGTGCCAGCAGCTTAGATTACTCTAGAGTCTTAGAAGAGACCCAGTACTTC
TRBJ2-5,many,TRBV29-1,-,CSVSRGETQYF,TGCAGCGTTTCTAGGGGGGAGACCCAGTACTTC
TRBJ1-1,-,TRBV6-4,-,CASSVQPGVEAFF,TGTGCCAGTAGTGTGCAACCGGGGGTGGAAGCTTTCTTT